This T cell receptor (beta chain) stems from a study of blood T cell repertoires in COVID-19. About the study: There were acute and convalescent COVID-19 samples, and they came from the United States, Italy and Spain. The analysed material was cDNA or gDNA that came from T cells, B-cell-depleted T cells, or PBMCs.

Original methodology: Reference gene primer amplification gave estimated nucleated cell counts. The protocol was immunoSEQ multiplex PCR, while the TCRdb copy is restricted to in-frame clones and leaves out a portion. Clone size and the V and J calls come from that table; the DNA yielded D and trimming. The sample yields over 130,000 clones, approximately 88% seen once. This clonotype originated in a human donor in a cohort sampled during active COVID-19. Specimen: peripheral blood.

The CDR3 DNA is TGTGCCAGCAGCTTAAGGGGTACAGAGACCCAGTACTTC. It specifies CASSLRGTETQYF. The chain recombines TRBV7-2 with TRBJ2-5, with TRBD1 as a possible D gene (5 bases). The CDR3 sequence is 13 residues long. Between the trimmed V and J ends, which lost 2 bases and 4 bases, there was a span of 8 bases. Germline CDR1 SGHTA, CDR2 FQGNSA.